This T cell receptor (beta chain) stems from a study of shared clonotypes between healthy human individuals. Germline-derived CDR1 and CDR2 are GTSNPN and SVGIG (reference sequence). This CDR3 has 15 amino acids. V was shortened by 4 bases and J by 0 bases, with 14 bases between the two germline ends. The repertoire was sequenced with immunoSEQ multiplex PCR; TCRdb's copy has only in-frame clones and lacks some. Of a few million clones listed, approximately 90% are singletons. The receptor was derived from a man aged 18-30 years in good health. Material: naive CD4+ T cells sorted from blood. The subset here: CD45RA+ positively selected. The chain uses TRBV30 and TRBJ2-3; maybe TRBD2 (5 bases). In DNA form, the CDR3 reads TGTGCCTGGAATCGTGTTGGCGGGAGCACAGATACGCAGTATTTT. It translates to CAWNRVGGSTDTQYF. The complete variable domain, with remaining parts taken from reference TRBV30 and TRBJ2-3, reads SQTIHQWPATLVQPVGSPLSLECTVEGTSNPNLYWYRQAAGRGLQLLFYSVGIGQISSEVPQNLSASRPQDRQFILSSKKLLLSDSGFYLCAWNRVGGSTDTQYFGPGTRLTVL.